This TCR beta chain was retrieved from a study of T cells in Graves' hyperthyroidism and ophthalmopathy. Graves' hyperthyroidism showing no ophthalmopathy progression within 18 months was considered stable. Exclusion followed for patients with uncontrolled infection, other autoimmune disease, pregnancy or lactation. Clinical symptoms, serum thyroxine, TRAb, thyroid ultrasound and orbital computed tomography established diagnosis. Amplified TCR beta CDR3 regions derived from RNA transcripts. HTBI primers drove first-round RT-PCR of the TCR CDR3. TCRdb reprocessed the multiplex PCR reads with MiXCR, giving one entry per CDR3 protein. The sample contains roughly 510,000 distinct CDR3 sequences, around 20% of which appear only once. V lost 7 bases and J lost 9; bases outside the gene matches: 13. CDR3 length equals 15 residues. From germline, CDR1 is LNHDA and CDR2 SQIVND (reference sequence).

This chain uses TRBV19 with TRBJ2-2; 8 positions match TRBD2. The sequencing input was blood. This clonotype was sampled from a man in his late teens or twenties with Graves' hyperthyroidism. In DNA form, the CDR3 reads TGTGCCAGTAAAATAAGCGGGGGATACTTAAGGGAGCTGTTTTTT. Amino acids: CASKISGGYLRELFF.